This TCR beta chain was recovered during a study of blood T cell repertoires in COVID-19. As for the study in general: The samples span acute and convalescent COVID-19 from the United States, Italy and Spain. T cells, B-cell-depleted T cells, or PBMCs supplied cDNA or gDNA.

Using immunoSEQ multiplex PCR, the repertoire was profiled, and TCRdb retains in-frame clones only, with some absent. The sample lists around 180,000 clones, about 87% occurring once. The CDR3 runs 14 residues. Germline CDR1 and CDR2: KGHSH and LQKENI. The V segment lost 4 bases and the J segment 4 bases; nucleotides outside the gene matches: 5. V is TRBV18 and J is TRBJ1-1, with 8 bases aligning to TRBD1. Source material: peripheral blood. The TCR comes from a man aged 60-69 years with acute or convalescent COVID-19. CDR3 DNA: TGTGCCAGCTCACAAATCGACAGGGGCACTGAAGCTTTCTTT. Residues: CASSQIDRGTEAFF. Drawing the rest from reference TRBV18 and TRBJ1-1, the complete variable domain is NAGVMQNPRHLVRRRGQEARLRCSPMKGHSHVYWYRQLPEEGLKFMVYLQKENIIDESGMPKERFSAEFPKEGPSILRIQQVVRGDSAAYFCASSQIDRGTEAFFGQGTRLTVV.